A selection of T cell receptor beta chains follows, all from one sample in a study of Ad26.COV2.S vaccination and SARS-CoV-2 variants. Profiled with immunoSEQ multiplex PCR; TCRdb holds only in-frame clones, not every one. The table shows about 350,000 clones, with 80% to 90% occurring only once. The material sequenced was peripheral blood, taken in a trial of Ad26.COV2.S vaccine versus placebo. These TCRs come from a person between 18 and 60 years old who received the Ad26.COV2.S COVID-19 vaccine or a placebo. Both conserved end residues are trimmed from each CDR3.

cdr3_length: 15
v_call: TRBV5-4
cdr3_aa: ASSLGLAVSRVNEQF

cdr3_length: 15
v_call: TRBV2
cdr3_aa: ASSEGIGQGSNQPQH

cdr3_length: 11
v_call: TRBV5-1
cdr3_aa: ASSWDLEETQY

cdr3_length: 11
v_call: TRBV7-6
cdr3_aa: ASSLARNQPQH

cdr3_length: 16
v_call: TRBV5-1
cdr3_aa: ASSQPGLAGGHAGELF

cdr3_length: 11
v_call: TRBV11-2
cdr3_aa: ASSIDRFYGYT

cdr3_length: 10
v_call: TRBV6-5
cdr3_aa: ASSSTTEEQF

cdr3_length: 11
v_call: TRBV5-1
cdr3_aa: ASSLAGGETQY

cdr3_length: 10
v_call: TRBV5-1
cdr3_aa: ASSLDGYEQY

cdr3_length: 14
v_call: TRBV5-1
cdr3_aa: ASSPVQGSSWETQY

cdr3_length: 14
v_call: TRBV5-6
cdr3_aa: ASSSGKQGLIYEQY

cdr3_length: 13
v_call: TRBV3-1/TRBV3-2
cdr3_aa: ASSAGTGVTGELF

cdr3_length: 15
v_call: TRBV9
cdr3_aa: ASSVLAGAQNTGELF

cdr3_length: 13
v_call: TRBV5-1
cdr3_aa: ASSRTESGANVLT